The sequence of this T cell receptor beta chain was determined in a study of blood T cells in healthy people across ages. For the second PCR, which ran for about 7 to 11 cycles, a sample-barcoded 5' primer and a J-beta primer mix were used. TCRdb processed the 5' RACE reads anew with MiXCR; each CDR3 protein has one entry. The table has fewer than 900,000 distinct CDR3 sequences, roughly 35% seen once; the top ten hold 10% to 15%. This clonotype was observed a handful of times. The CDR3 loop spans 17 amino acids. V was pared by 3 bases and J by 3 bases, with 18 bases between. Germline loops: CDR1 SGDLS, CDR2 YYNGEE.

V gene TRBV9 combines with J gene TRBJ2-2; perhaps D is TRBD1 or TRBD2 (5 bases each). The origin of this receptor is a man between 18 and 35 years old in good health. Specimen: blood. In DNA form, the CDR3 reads TGTGCCAGCAGCGCCCCCCTTAATGTGGGGGACACCGGGGAGCTGTTTTTT. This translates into CASSAPLNVGDTGELFF.